A selection of T cell receptor beta chains follows, all from one sample in a study of human T cells and chemical hapten exposure. TCRdb reanalysed the RACE reads using MiXCR and keeps one entry per CDR3 protein. Altogether roughly 180,000 distinct CDR3 sequences are present, 20% to 25% being singletons, with the ten largest covering about 7%. The sample was whole blood, taken in connection with sensitization to the hapten diphenylcyclopropenone (DPC). All receptors derive from a woman aged 45-65 years with alopecia areata. Some clones in this sample may be carry-over from other donors' samples. Both conserved end residues are part of each CDR3. Fields, in order: V gene, J gene, clone size, D gene, CDR3 DNA, CDR3 protein. A D gene is named only where the DNA matches it firmly. The listing skips clone size in some rows; elsewhere it reads once, few, many or a size class.

TRBV9,TRBJ2-3,-,TRBD2,TGTGCCAGCAGCGTGGCTTGGACTAGCCCCGACAGAGGCGATACGCAGTATTTT,CASSVAWTSPDRGDTQYF
TRBV11-2,TRBJ2-5,few,-,TGTGCCAGCAGCAGACTGGGTAGCACCCAAGAGACCCAGTACTTC,CASSRLGSTQETQYF
TRBV20-1,TRBJ1-1,-,-,TGCAGTGTTCGCCCGGGGGTGAACACTGAAGCTTTCTTT,CSVRPGVNTEAFF
TRBV7-6,TRBJ2-1,many,TRBD2,TGTGCCAGCACGACTAGCGGTGACAATGAGCAGTTCTTC,CASTTSGDNEQFF
TRBV7-2,TRBJ1-2,few,-,TGTGCCAGCACCCTGACAGAACGTCATGGCTACACCTTC,CASTLTERHGYTF
TRBV28,TRBJ1-2,few,-,TGTGCCAGCAGTTTAGGGGTTGGAAACTATGGCTACACCTTC,CASSLGVGNYGYTF
TRBV7-2,TRBJ1-1,few,-,TGTGCCAGCAGCTTAGTTCCGGAGGGCACTGAAGCTTTCTTT,CASSLVPEGTEAFF
TRBV7-9,TRBJ2-2,-,-,TGTGCCAGCAGCTTACTCGATACCGGGGAGCTGTTTTTT,CASSLLDTGELFF
TRBV20-1,TRBJ2-1,-,TRBD2,TGCAGTGCTCGGGAGTCGGCGGGAGGGATGAGGTTCTTC,CSARESAGGMRFF
TRBV29-1,TRBJ2-2,few,TRBD2,TGCAGCGTTGCGTCGCTAGCGGGAGGTACCGGGGAGCTGTTTTTT,CSVASLAGGTGELFF
TRBV24-1,TRBJ1-2,-,TRBD1,TGTGCCACCAGTGATCGGACAGGCAGCTATGGCTACACCTTC,CATSDRTGSYGYTF
TRBV29-1,TRBJ1-1,-,-,TGCAGCGAGGGATCGAACACTGAAGCTTTCTTT,CSEGSNTEAFF
TRBV2,TRBJ2-7,few,-,TGTGCCAGCCAAAGGCCCGTTCAAGGAGAGCAGTACTTC,CASQRPVQGEQYF
TRBV10-3,TRBJ2-3,few,-,TGTGCCATCAGTGAGTCGAGCTCTAGAGGGGCAGATACGCAGTATTTT,CAISESSSRGADTQYF
TRBV20-1,TRBJ2-1,-,-,TGCAGTGCTCCCAAACAGGGTTCCTACAATGAGCAGTTCTTC,CSAPKQGSYNEQFF
TRBV3-1,TRBJ1-1,-,-,TGTGCCAGCAGCCAAGAAGGGGAGGGGCGGAGGACTGAAGCTTTCTTT,CASSQEGEGRRTEAFF
TRBV5-1,TRBJ1-1,-,-,TGCGCCAGCAGCCTCACATTTACTGAAGCTTTCTTT,CASSLTFTEAFF
TRBV6-6,TRBJ2-1,few,-,TGTGCCAGCAGTTCCGGGCCGCTGGGTGAGCAGTTCTTC,CASSSGPLGEQFF
TRBV2,TRBJ1-2,few,-,TGTGCCAGCGCCTTGATGGGCTACACCTTC,CASALMGYTF
TRBV5-1,TRBJ1-6,few,-,TGCGCCAGCAGCTTACTAGGGGATAATTCACCCCTCCACTTT,CASSLLGDNSPLHF
TRBV29-1,TRBJ1-2,-,TRBD1,TGCAGCGTGCTAATCCGGGACAGGAACTATGGCTACACCTTC,CSVLIRDRNYGYTF
TRBV24-1,TRBJ2-2,few,TRBD1,TGTGCCACCAGTTGGACAGGGGAATCCGGGGAGCTGTTTTTT,CATSWTGESGELFF
TRBV6-6,TRBJ1-1,few,-,TGTGCCAGCAGTTACAGGGGGGAGAACACTGAAGCTTTCTTT,CASSYRGENTEAFF
TRBV12-3/TRBV12-4,TRBJ1-1,-,-,TGTGCCAGCAGGCCTGGTACAGAGAAAAGTAGGGCTTTCTTT,CASRPGTEKSRAFF
TRBV6-5,TRBJ1-2,-,TRBD1,TGTGCCAGCAGGGAACAGGGGCCCTATGGCTACACCTTC,CASREQGPYGYTF
TRBV5-1,TRBJ2-2,few,-,TGCGCCAGCAGCTTGGAAAGGGGCCCCGGGGAGCTGTTTTTT,CASSLERGPGELFF
TRBV29-1,TRBJ2-1,-,-,TGCAGCGTGGCCCCAGGCTACGAGCAGTTCTTC,CSVAPGYEQFF
TRBV7-6,TRBJ2-6,many,-,TGTGCCAGCAGCTTAGGTGCCAGGGTATCTGGGGCCAACGTCCTGACTTTC,CASSLGARVSGANVLTF
TRBV12-3/TRBV12-4,TRBJ2-7,few,TRBD1,TGTGCCAGCAGTCCGGACAGGGGCACTCGGGGCGAGCAGTACTTC,CASSPDRGTRGEQYF
TRBV7-9,TRBJ1-1,-,-,TGTGCCAGCAGCTTGAGGGGCCGAACTGAAGCTTTCTTT,CASSLRGRTEAFF
TRBV13,TRBJ1-2,-,-,TGTGCCAGCAGCTCAAGACAGCGCTATGGCTACACCTTC,CASSSRQRYGYTF
TRBV29-1,TRBJ1-1,few,-,TGCAGCGTTGATTCGGCGGCTTTCTTT,CSVDSAAFF
TRBV27,TRBJ1-2,few,TRBD1,TGTGCCAGCAGTTCGGGGACAGGGATAGCTAACTATGGCTACACCTTC,CASSSGTGIANYGYTF
TRBV2,TRBJ1-5,-,-,TGTGCCAGCAGTCGTCGGGGGGGATTTAGCAATCAGCCCCAGCATTTT,CASSRRGGFSNQPQHF
TRBV29-1,TRBJ2-7,-,-,TGCAGCGTCCGCCCTTCAGGGTCCTACGAGCAGTACTTC,CSVRPSGSYEQYF
TRBV27,TRBJ2-7,-,TRBD2,TGTGCCAGCAGTCCCCTAGGGCGGGAGGGTTCCTACGAGCAGTACTTC,CASSPLGREGSYEQYF
TRBV7-9,TRBJ2-2,-,-,TGTGCCAGCAGCTTCACGAGCACCGGGGAGCTGTTTTTT,CASSFTSTGELFF
TRBV3-1,TRBJ1-5,few,-,TGTGCCAGCAGCCAAGATTTTTCCCAGCCCCAGCATTTT,CASSQDFSQPQHF
TRBV14,TRBJ2-5,-,TRBD2,TGTGCCAGCAGCCAAACCACCGGGACTAGCGGGAGGTTCCAAGAGACCCAGTACTTC,CASSQTTGTSGRFQETQYF
TRBV21-1,TRBJ1-1,few,-,TGTGCCAGCAGCAAAGCGTCCAACAGGGGGCGCATATACGCTTTCTTT,CASSKASNRGRIYAFF
TRBV29-1,TRBJ2-1,-,-,TGCAGCGTTGACAATGAGCAGTTCTTC,CSVDNEQFF
TRBV7-8,TRBJ1-1,-,-,TGTGCCAGCAGCGGACTGGTGAACACTGAAGCTTTCTTT,CASSGLVNTEAFF
TRBV29-1,TRBJ2-3,-,-,TGCAGCGTTGACATAAGCACAGATACGCAGTATTTT,CSVDISTDTQYF
TRBV27,TRBJ2-7,few,-,TGTGCCAGCAGTTTAACAGGGCGCGAGCAGTACTTC,CASSLTGREQYF
TRBV20-1,TRBJ2-7,-,-,TGCAGTCTAATACAGGGCTCCTACGAGCAGTACTTC,CSLIQGSYEQYF
TRBV11-2,TRBJ2-5,-,-,TGTGCCAGCAGCTTAGGCTTGTACCAAGAGACCCAGTACTTC,CASSLGLYQETQYF
TRBV20-1,TRBJ1-1,-,TRBD1,TGCAGTCCCCTAGGGAGTACAGGGGGCGCCGGGAACACTGAAGCTTTCTTT,CSPLGSTGGAGNTEAFF
TRBV11-2,TRBJ1-6,-,-,TGTGCCAGCAGCTTAGATCGGACGCTATCACCCCTCCACTTT,CASSLDRTLSPLHF
TRBV29-1,TRBJ1-1,many,TRBD1,TGCAGGGTCGAAAGGGACAGGGGTGTCACTGAAGCTTTCTTT,CRVERDRGVTEAFF
TRBV15,TRBJ1-3,-,-,TGTGCCACCAGCAGAGATTTGGCAGGGCCCTCTGGAAACACCATATATTTT,CATSRDLAGPSGNTIYF
TRBV20-1,TRBJ1-2,-,-,TGCAGTGCTAGAGTCCGTTATGGCTACACCTTC,CSARVRYGYTF
TRBV29-1,TRBJ1-1,few,TRBD1,TGCAGCGCCATGACAGGGGCGAGCACTGAAGCTTTCTTT,CSAMTGASTEAFF